Sequencing of this TCR beta chain was carried out in a study of T cell responses to AZD1222 COVID-19 vaccine. The germline V gene encodes CDR1 SGHTA and CDR2 FQGNSA. The CDR3 is made up of 14 amino acids. Trimming took off 7 bases at V and 2 bases at J, with 12 bases between the two ends. The repertoire was sequenced with immunoSEQ multiplex PCR; TCRdb's copy has only in-frame clones and lacks some. Among 140,000 or so clones listed, 92% were seen once. The chain is built from TRBV7-2 and TRBJ1-5, with D tentatively TRBD1 (5 bases). The sequence derives from an adult who received the AZD1222 COVID-19 vaccine. The material was peripheral blood, obtained 28 days after the second AZD1222 dose. DNA of the CDR3: TGTGCCAGCACCGGGGGTTGGGGCAATCAGCCCCAGCATTTT. It yields the protein CASTGGWGNQPQHF.